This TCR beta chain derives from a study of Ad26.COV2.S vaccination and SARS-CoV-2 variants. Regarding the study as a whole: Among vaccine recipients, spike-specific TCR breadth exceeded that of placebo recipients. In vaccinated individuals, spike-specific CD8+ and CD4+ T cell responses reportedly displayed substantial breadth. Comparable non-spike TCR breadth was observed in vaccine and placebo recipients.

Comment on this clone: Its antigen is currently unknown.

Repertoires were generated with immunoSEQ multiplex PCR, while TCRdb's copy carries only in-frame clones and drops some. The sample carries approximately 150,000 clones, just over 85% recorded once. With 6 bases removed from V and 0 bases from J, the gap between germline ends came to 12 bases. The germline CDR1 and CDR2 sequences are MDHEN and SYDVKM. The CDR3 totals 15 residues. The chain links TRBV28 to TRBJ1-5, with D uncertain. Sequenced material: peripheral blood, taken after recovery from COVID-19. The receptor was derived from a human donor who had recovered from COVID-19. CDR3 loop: CASRPRFYSNQPQHF. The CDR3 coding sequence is TGTGCCAGCAGACCACGGTTCTATAGCAATCAGCCCCAGCATTTT.